This TCR beta chain was sequenced in a study of T-cell memory formation after mild COVID-19 (dated by TCRdb to about 2021). General notes on the study: TCR sequence clusters from the two donors were found to be largely donor specific. T-cell clones expanding and contracting after mild COVID-19 in two donors were tracked by longitudinal TCRalpha and TCRbeta repertoire sequencing. Two young, previously healthy adult volunteers made up the cohort, one male and one female.

The sequencing machine was an Illumina NovaSeq 6000. TCRalpha and TCRbeta cDNA libraries were built by 5'RACE with constant-segment primers, adding sample barcodes and unique molecular identifiers. Trizol reagent was used to extract RNA from every sample. The libraries were amplified in two PCR steps, and the second step added a second sample barcode and Illumina TruSeq adapters. Sequencing of libraries was performed on an Illumina NovaSeq with 2 x 150 bp paired-end reads. As for the authors' bioinformatics: With migec v1.2.7, reads were demultiplexed and then collapsed into UMI-guided consensus sequences. Using mixcr v2.1.11, UMI consensuses were aligned to TRA and TRB V and J templates and then assembled into clonotypes. A clonotype was counted as expanded or contracted only when both edgeR and NoisET called the clonotype significant, with the noise models trained on biological replicates. For edgeR calls, the thresholds were a false discovery rate-adjusted p below 0.01 and a log2 fold-change of 1. PCA with hierarchical clustering of max-normalized trajectories of the 1000 most abundant clonotypes was used as exploratory dynamics analysis. Separately sequenced CD4+ and CD8+ repertoires were used to assign a CD4 or CD8 phenotype to each responding clone. TCRdb reran the public reads through fastp at Q25 and MiXCR, keeping productive beta chains. Every CDR3 protein is listed once, alongside the most common genes and DNA of its rows. For this entry, the V and J calls and clone size follow TCRdb and not the study's own pipeline. This sample comprises just over 150,000 distinct CDR3 sequences, roughly 28% of them detected only once. The ten biggest clones cover around 12% of the sample.

With respect to this clonotype: Its antigen is unknown. No base-level quality is on record; no much larger clone is a single base apart.

PBMCs were isolated by Ficoll-Paque density gradient centrifugation. Deletion took 10 bases off V and 2 bases off J, with a span of 13 bases between the germline ends. Spanning cysteine to phenylalanine, the CDR3 consists of 13 amino acids. Only the CDR3 part of the read is kept: 39 bases, read in frame from the first base. The CDR1 and CDR2 encoded by the germline V gene (reference sequence) are SEHNR and FQNEAQ. General study outcomes and caveats: Clones contracting from day 15 to 85 had balanced CD4/CD8 phenotypes, while a second wave expanding from day 15 to 37 was biased towards CD4+. Whether the second-wave clones peaking on day 37 were SARS-CoV-2 specific was not confirmed. The detection of some responding clones in pre-infection memory suggests that pre-existing cross-reactive memory T cells joined the SARS-CoV-2 response. The study covered only a couple of mild cases, and larger cohorts including severe cases with pre-infection samples were considered necessary. Contracting CD4+ clones were located mainly in the CM and EM memory subsets, whereas CD8+ clones were found to be enriched in EMRA.

The sequenced sample consisted of PBMCs or a T cell subset sorted from them (not recorded which). The receptor was derived from an adult woman who had mild COVID-19 (a few samples of this study predate the infection). The sample titles of this study are shuffled in the database, so cell type and time point are left out; the donor was told from shared clones. The V gene is TRBV7-9 and the J gene is TRBJ2-3, with TRBD2 perhaps the D gene, on 5 matching bases. CDR3 reads: CATERPDTDTQYF. Read as DNA, the sequence is TGTGCCACCGAGCGGCCAGACACAGATACGCAGTATTTT.